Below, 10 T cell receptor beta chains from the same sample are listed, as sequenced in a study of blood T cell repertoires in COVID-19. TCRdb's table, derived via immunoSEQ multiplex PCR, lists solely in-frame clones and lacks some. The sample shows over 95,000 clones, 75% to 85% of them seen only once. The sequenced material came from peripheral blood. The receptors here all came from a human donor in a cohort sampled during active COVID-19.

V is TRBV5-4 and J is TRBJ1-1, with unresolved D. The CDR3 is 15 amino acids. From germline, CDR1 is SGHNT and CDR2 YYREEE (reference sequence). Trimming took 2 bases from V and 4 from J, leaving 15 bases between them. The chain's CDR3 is CASSLSGSPFTEAFF. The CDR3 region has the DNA TGTGCCAGCAGCTTATCAGGTTCTCCCTTCACTGAAGCTTTCTTT.

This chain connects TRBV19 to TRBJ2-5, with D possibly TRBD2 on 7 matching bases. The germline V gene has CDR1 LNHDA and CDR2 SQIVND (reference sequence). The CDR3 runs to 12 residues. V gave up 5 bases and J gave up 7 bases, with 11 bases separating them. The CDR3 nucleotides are TGTGCCAGTAGTGGACAGCGGGGGACCCAGTACTTC. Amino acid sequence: CASSGQRGTQYF.

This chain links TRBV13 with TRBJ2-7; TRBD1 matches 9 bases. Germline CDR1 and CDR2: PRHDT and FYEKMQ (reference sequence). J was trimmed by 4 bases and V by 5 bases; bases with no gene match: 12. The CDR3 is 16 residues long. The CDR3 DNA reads TGTGCCAGCAGCCTCCGGACAGGGGAGGGTATATACGAGCAGTACTTC. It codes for CASSLRTGEGIYEQYF.

CDR3 bases: TGCGCCAGCAGCTTGGTTCCGGGCGGGTTGGATCAGCCCCAGCATTTT. Protein product: CASSLVPGGLDQPQHF. The V gene is TRBV5-1, the J gene TRBJ1-5, with D unclear. V was clipped by 0 bases and J by 5 bases, with 15 bases between them. The germline V gene encodes CDR1 SGHRS and CDR2 YFSETQ. This CDR3 contains 16 residues.

CDR3 nucleotide sequence: TGTGCCAGCAGCCCCGGTAGGGAGGATGAGCAGTTCTTC. Protein product: CASSPGREDEQFF. The chain is built from TRBV5-4 and TRBJ2-1; D may be TRBD2 (6 bases). CDR1 is SGHNT and CDR2 is YYREEE in the germline V gene (reference sequence). With 4 bases removed from V and 8 bases from J, the gap between germline ends came to 13 bases. The CDR3 is 13 residues long.

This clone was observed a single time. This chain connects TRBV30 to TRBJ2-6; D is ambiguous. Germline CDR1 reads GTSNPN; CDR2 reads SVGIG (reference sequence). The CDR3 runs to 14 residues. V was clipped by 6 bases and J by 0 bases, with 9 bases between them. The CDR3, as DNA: TGTGCCTGCTCAAAGAGCTCTGGGGCCAACGTCCTGACTTTC. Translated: CACSKSSGANVLTF.

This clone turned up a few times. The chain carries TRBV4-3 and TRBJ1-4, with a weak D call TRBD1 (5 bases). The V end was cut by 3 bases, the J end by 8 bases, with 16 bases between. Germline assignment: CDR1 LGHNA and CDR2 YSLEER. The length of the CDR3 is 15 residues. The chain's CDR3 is CASSQGLLGGEKLFF. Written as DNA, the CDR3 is TGCGCCAGCAGCCAGGGACTTTTAGGAGGCGAAAAACTGTTTTTT.

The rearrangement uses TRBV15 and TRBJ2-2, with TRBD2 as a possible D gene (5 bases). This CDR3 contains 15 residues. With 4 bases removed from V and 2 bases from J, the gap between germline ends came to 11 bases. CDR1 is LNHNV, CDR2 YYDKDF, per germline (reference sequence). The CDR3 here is CATSKQRVNTGELFF. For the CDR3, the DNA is TGTGCCACCAGCAAACAGAGGGTAAACACCGGGGAGCTGTTTTTT.

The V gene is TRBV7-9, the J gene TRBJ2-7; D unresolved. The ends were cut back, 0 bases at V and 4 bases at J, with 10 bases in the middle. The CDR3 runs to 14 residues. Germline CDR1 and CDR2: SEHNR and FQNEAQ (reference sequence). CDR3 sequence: CASSLASQFYEQYF. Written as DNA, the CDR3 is TGTGCCAGCAGCTTAGCTTCACAGTTTTACGAGCAGTACTTC.

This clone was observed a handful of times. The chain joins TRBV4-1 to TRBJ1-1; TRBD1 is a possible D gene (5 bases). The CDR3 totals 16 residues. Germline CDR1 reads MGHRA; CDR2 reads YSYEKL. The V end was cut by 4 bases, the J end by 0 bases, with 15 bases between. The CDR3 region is CASSPREVEMNTEAFF. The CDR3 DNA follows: TGCGCCAGCAGCCCCAGGGAAGTGGAGATGAACACTGAAGCTTTCTTT.